This record concerns one TCR beta chain sequence. Antigen unknown. The libraries were made with immunoSEQ v3. Libraries were sequenced to 1.5 million to 2 million read pairs (survey) or about 5-6 million (deep). Measured with immunoSEQ multiplex PCR; TCRdb has only the in-frame clones, and not every one. The sample consists of 50,000 to 60,000 clones, roughly four fifths of them appearing once. This sample was taken from a study of TIL therapy for anti-PD-1-resistant metastatic lung cancer. For the study at large: Progressing patients received lymphodepletion, expanded TIL infusion and IL-2. Study results and caveats: The cohort had more treatment-naive, never-smoker and oncogene-addicted patients than typical. After infusion, TIL clonotypes partly replaced peripheral T cells and declined over months.

The sample's time point: pre-treatment sample, taken before nivolumab and TIL therapy. The sequencing here drew on blood, taken at baseline. This TCR came from a person between 30 and 80 years old with non-small cell lung cancer.

In DNA, the CDR3 is TGTGCCAGCAGTTTAGTAGGGACAGGGGCGTCCTACGAAGAGCAGTACTTC. It translates to CASSLVGTGASYEEQYF. The genes are TRBV28 and TRBJ2-7; 10 bases map to TRBD1. After removal of 2 bases from V and 7 bases from J, the junction contained 14 bases not matched to a gene. Germline CDR1 is MDHEN and CDR2 is SYDVKM. The length of the CDR3 is 17 residues.